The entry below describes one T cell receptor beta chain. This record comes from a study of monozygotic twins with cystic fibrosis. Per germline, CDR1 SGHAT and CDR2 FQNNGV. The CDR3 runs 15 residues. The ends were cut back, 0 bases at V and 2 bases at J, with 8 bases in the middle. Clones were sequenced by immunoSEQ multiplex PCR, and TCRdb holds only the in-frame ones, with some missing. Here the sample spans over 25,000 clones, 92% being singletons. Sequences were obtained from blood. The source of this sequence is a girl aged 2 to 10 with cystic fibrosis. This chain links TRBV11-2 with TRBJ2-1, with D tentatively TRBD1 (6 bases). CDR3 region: CASSLDWTAYNEQFF. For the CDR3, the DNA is TGTGCCAGCAGCTTAGATTGGACAGCCTACAATGAGCAGTTCTTC.